This entry describes one TCR beta chain. No antigen is known for it. The sample comes from a study of cytomegalovirus exposure and HLA in healthy donors. PCR was performed using 60 Vbeta and 13 Jbeta primers. Profiled with immunoSEQ multiplex PCR; TCRdb holds only in-frame clones, not every one. The sample lists 90,000 to 120,000 clones; about 77% were seen once. General study points: Differences between HLA loci emerged in a later analysis of TCR association rates, with DRB1 most and HLA-C fewest. TCR beta chains associated with HLA were, in a later analysis, more clonally expanded than equally common others. The classifier reportedly diagnosed cytomegalovirus status with high specificity and sensitivity.

Sequencing input: PBMCs. This clonotype was obtained from a woman between 45 and 65 years old in good health and CMV-seropositive.

The chain's CDR3 is CASTFGGELFF. The CDR3 DNA reads TGTGCCAGCACCTTCGGGGGGGAGCTGTTTTTT. The chain uses TRBV6-5 and TRBJ2-2; D uncertain. This CDR3 is built from 11 residues. Trimming took 7 bases from V and 8 from J, leaving 8 bases between them. The germline V gene has CDR1 MNHEY and CDR2 SVGAGI.